One and the same sample provided the 10 T cell receptor beta chains below, sequenced in a study of cytomegalovirus exposure and HLA in healthy donors. Profiled with immunoSEQ multiplex PCR; TCRdb holds only in-frame clones, not every one. This sample yields 200,000 or so clones, of which approximately 84% are seen a single time; more than 6.5% belongs to the top ten. Sequenced input: PBMCs. Source of these receptors: a man younger than 30 in good health and CMV-seropositive.

The J gene is TRBJ1-1, the V gene TRBV20-1, with D possibly matching TRBD1 (5 bases). CDR3 length: 11 residues. The germline V gene has CDR1 DFQATT and CDR2 SNEGSKA (reference sequence). V was trimmed by 3 bases and J by 8 bases, leaving 10 bases between them. The CDR3 is CSARVGVEAFF. The DNA of the CDR3 is TGCAGTGCTAGGGTAGGGGTAGAAGCTTTCTTT.

The gene calls are TRBV9 and TRBJ1-3; the D gene is possibly TRBD1 (5 bases). V gave up 0 bases and J gave up 1 base, with 11 bases separating them. CDR1 and CDR2 from the germline V gene are SGDLS and YYNGEE. The CDR3 totals 16 residues. The CDR3 region is CASSVADISSGNTIYF. The DNA of the CDR3 is TGTGCCAGCAGCGTAGCGGACATTTCATCTGGAAACACCATATATTTT.

J is TRBJ1-1 and V is TRBV30; 9 bases align to TRBD1. Germline CDR1 and CDR2: GTSNPN and SVGIG (reference sequence). The CDR3 extends over 14 amino acids. After removal of 6 bases from V and 4 bases from J, the junction contained 9 bases not matched to a gene. The CDR3 here is CACSTGGLGTEAFF. CDR3 coding DNA: TGTGCCTGTTCCACAGGGGGCTTGGGCACTGAAGCTTTCTTT.

V is TRBV6-1 and J is TRBJ2-6; a weak D match, TRBD1 (5 bases). Germline V CDR1 and CDR2: MNHNS, SASEGT. V lost 4 bases and J 1 base, leaving 11 bases between the germline ends. The CDR3 covers 16 residues. The CDR3 loop reads CASSANPGSGANVLTF. As DNA, the CDR3 is TGTGCCAGCAGTGCAAACCCAGGGTCTGGGGCCAACGTCCTGACTTTC.

CDR3 sequence reads: CSVEEPGTGGFYEQYF. Written as DNA, the CDR3 is TGCAGCGTTGAAGAGCCCGGGACAGGAGGTTTCTACGAGCAGTACTTC. The chain links TRBV29-1 to TRBJ2-7; 8 bases fit TRBD1. Trimming cost V 0 bases and J 3 bases; bases outside gene matches: 10. CDR1 and CDR2 from the germline V gene are SQVTM and ANQGSEA. The CDR3 length is 16 residues.

This sequence joins TRBV7-2 and TRBJ1-2, with D maybe TRBD1 (5 bases). This CDR3 region has 14 residues. The V end was cut by 5 bases, the J end by 6 bases, with 16 bases between. In germline, CDR1 is SGHTA, CDR2 FQGNSA. The CDR3 sequence is CASSLLGGGDGYTF. Written as DNA, the CDR3 is TGTGCCAGCAGCCTTTTGGGGGGTGGGGATGGCTACACCTTC.

The genes are TRBV27 and TRBJ2-1, with 7 positions matching TRBD1. Trimming cost V 4 bases and J 8 bases; bases outside gene matches: 14. The CDR3 is 16 residues long. Germline V gene data show CDR1 as MNHEY and CDR2 as SMNVEV (reference sequence). The CDR3 region has the DNA TGTGCCAGCAGTTCGGGACAGTGGGAATCTAGCCATGAGCAGTTCTTC. It encodes CASSSGQWESSHEQFF.

Turning to this clone: Other DNA sequences in this specimen translate into the identical CDR3. The rearrangement uses TRBV10-3 and TRBJ1-2, with TRBD1 as a possible D gene (6 bases). Germline assignment: CDR1 ENHRY and CDR2 SYGVKD. V was shortened by 3 bases and J by 5 bases, with 7 bases between the two germline ends. CDR3 length: 12 residues. This CDR3 reads CAISDQGYGYTF. The CDR3 bases are TGTGCCATCAGTGATCAGGGGTATGGCTACACCTTC.

V usage is TRBV4-1 and J usage is TRBJ1-2; 8 bases map to TRBD1. CDR1 is MGHRA, CDR2 YSYEKL, per germline. The junction had 5 bases not matched to a gene; V was cut back by 3 bases and J by 8 bases. The CDR3 length is 13 residues. The CDR3 bases are TGCGCCAGCAGCCAGGGGTGGACAGGGGGCTACACCTTC. It encodes CASSQGWTGGYTF.

The V call is TRBV11-2, the J call TRBJ2-5, with a tentative D call TRBD2 (6 bases). Germline V gives CDR1 SGHAT, CDR2 FQNNGV. V was cut by 5 bases and J by 2 bases, with 24 bases left in between. This CDR3 contains 18 residues. The CDR3 DNA reads as TGTGCCAGCAGCCGGGCGGAGGGGACGGGGCTTAGGCAAGAGACCCAGTACTTC. Amino acids: CASSRAEGTGLRQETQYF.